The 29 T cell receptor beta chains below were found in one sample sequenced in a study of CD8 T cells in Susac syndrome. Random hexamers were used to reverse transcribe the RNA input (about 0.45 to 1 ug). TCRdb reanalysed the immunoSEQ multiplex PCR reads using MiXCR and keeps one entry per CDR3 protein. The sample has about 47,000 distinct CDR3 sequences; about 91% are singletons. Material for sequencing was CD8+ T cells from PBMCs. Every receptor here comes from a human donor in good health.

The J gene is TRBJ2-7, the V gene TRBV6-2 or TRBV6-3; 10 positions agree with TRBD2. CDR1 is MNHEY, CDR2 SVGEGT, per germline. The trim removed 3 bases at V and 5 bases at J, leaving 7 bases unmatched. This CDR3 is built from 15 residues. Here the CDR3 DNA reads TGTGCCAGCAGTTATACACAGCGGGAGGGCCACGAGCAGTACTTC. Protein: CASSYTQREGHEQYF.

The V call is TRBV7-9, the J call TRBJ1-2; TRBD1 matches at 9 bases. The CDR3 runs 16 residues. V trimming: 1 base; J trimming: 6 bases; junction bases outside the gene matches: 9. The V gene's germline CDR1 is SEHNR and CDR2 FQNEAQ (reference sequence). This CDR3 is CASSLVPDRGSDGYTF. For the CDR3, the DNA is TGTGCCAGCAGCTTAGTGCCGGACAGGGGAAGCGATGGCTACACCTTC.

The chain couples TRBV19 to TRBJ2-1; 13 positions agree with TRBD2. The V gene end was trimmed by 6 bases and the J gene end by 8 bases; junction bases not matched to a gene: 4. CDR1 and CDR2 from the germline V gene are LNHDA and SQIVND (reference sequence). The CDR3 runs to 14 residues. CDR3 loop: CASSGLAGVYEQFF. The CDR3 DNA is TGTGCCAGTAGCGGACTAGCGGGAGTATATGAGCAGTTCTTC. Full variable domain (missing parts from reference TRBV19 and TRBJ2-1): DGGITQSPKYLFRKEGQNVTLSCEQNLNHDAMYWYRQDPGQGLRLIYYSQIVNDFQKGDIAEGYSVSREKKESFPLTVTSAQKNPTAFYLCASSGLAGVYEQFFGPGTRLTVL.

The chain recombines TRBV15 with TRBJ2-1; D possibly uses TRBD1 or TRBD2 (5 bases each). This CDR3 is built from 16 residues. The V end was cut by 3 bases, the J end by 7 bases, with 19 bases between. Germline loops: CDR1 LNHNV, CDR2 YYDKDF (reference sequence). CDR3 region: CATSSPPGPLGNEQFF. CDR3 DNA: TGTGCCACCAGCAGCCCCCCGGGGCCCCTGGGGAATGAGCAGTTCTTC.

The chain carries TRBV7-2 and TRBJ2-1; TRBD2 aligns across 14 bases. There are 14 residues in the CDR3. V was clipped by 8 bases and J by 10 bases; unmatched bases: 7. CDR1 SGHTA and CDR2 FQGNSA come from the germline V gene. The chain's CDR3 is CASSPGLAGVEQFF. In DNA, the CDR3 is TGTGCCAGCTCGCCGGGACTAGCGGGAGTAGAGCAGTTCTTC.

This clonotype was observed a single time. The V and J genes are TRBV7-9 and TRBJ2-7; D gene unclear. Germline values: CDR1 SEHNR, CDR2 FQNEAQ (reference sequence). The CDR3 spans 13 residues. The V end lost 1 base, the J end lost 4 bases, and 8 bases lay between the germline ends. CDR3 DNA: TGTGCCAGCAGCTTAGTTCGGGCTTACGAGCAGTACTTC. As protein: CASSLVRAYEQYF.

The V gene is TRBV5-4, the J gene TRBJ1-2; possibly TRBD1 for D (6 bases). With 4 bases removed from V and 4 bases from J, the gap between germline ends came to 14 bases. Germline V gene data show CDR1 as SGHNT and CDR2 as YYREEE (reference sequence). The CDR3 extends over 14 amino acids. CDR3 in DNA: TGTGCCAGCAGCCCGAGCGGGGGCGGCTATGGCTACACCTTC. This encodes CASSPSGGGYGYTF. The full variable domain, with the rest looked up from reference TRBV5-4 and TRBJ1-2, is ETGVTQSPTHLIKTRGQQVTLRCSSQSGHNTVSWYQQALGQGPQFIFQYYREEENGRGNFPPRFSGLQFPNYSSELNVNALELDDSALYLCASSPSGGGYGYTFGSGTRLTVV.

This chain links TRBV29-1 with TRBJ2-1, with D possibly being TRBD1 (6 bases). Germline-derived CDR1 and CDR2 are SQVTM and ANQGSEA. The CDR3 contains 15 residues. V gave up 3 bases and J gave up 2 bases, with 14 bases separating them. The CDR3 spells CSVEGPGVPYNEQFF. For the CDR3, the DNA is TGCAGCGTTGAGGGCCCAGGGGTCCCCTACAATGAGCAGTTCTTC.

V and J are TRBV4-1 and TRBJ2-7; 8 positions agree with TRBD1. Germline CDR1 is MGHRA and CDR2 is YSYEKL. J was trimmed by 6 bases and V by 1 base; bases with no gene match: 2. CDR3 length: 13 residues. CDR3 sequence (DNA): TGCGCCAGCAGCCAAGTAGGGACAGGCGAGCAGTACTTC. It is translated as CASSQVGTGEQYF.

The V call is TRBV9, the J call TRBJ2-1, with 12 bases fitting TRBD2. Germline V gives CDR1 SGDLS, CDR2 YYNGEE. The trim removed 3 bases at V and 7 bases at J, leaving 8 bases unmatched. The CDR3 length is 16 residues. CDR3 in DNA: TGTGCCAGCAGCGGACCCACTAGCGGGAGGCTTAATGAGCAGTTCTTC. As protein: CASSGPTSGRLNEQFF.

The CDR3 reads CASSLDGRAYEQYF. CDR3 in DNA: TGTGCCAGCAGCTTAGACGGCAGGGCCTACGAGCAGTACTTC. The J gene is TRBJ2-7, the V gene TRBV7-9; TRBD1 might be the D (5 bases). V was cut by 1 base and J by 2 bases, with 9 bases left in between. The CDR3 spans 14 residues. The germline CDR1 and CDR2 sequences are SEHNR and FQNEAQ (reference sequence). The full variable domain, in which reference TRBV7-9 and TRBJ2-7 provide the parts outside the CDR3, is DTGVSQNPRHKITKRGQNVTFRCDPISEHNRLYWYRQTLGQGPEFLTYFQNEAQLEKSRLLSDRFSAERPKGSFSTLEIQRTEQGDSAMYLCASSLDGRAYEQYFGPGTRLTVT.

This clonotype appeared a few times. This chain's CDR3 is CASREGNQPQHF. CDR3 bases: TGTGCCAGCAGGGAAGGCAATCAGCCCCAGCATTTT. The chain couples TRBV27 to TRBJ1-5, with D uncertain. The CDR3 covers 12 residues. Germline V lookup: CDR1 MNHEY, CDR2 SMNVEV (reference sequence). V was pared by 6 bases and J by 2 bases, with 5 bases between.

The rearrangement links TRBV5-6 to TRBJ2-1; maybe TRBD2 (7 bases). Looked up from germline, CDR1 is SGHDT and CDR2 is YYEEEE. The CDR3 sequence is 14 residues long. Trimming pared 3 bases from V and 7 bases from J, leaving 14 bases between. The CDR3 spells CASSWGLAVNEQFF. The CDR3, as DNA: TGTGCCAGCAGCTGGGGGCTAGCGGTAAATGAGCAGTTCTTC.

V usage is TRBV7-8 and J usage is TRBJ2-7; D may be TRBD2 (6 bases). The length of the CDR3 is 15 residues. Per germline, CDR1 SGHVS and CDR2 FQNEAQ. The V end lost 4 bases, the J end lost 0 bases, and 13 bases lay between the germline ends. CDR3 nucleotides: TGTGCCAGCAGCTGGGGACTCCTCAGCTCCTACGAGCAGTACTTC. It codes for CASSWGLLSSYEQYF. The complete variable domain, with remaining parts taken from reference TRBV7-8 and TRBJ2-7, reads GAGVSQSPRYKVAKRGQDVALRCDPISGHVSLFWYQQALGQGPEFLTYFQNEAQLDKSGLPSDRFFAERPEGSVSTLKIQRTQQEDSAVYLCASSWGLLSSYEQYFGPGTRLTVT.

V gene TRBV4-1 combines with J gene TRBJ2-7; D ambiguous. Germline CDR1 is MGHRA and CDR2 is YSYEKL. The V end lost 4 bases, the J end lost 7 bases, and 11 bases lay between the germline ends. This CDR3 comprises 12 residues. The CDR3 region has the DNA TGCGCCAGCAGCCGATATGTGGGGGAGCAGTACTTC. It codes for CASSRYVGEQYF.

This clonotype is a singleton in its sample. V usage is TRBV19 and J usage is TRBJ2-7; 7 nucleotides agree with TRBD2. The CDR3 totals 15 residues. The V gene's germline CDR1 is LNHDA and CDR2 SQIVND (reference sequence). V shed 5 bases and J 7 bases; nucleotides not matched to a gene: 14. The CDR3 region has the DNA TGTGCCAGTAGTCCCCAGACGGGGGGTCCCTGGGAGCAGTACTTC. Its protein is CASSPQTGGPWEQYF.

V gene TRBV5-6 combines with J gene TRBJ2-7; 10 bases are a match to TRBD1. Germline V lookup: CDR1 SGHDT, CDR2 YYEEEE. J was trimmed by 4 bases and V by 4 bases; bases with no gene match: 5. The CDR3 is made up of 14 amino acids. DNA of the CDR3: TGTGCCAGCAGCCAGGGACAGGGGACTTACGAGCAGTACTTC. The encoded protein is CASSQGQGTYEQYF.

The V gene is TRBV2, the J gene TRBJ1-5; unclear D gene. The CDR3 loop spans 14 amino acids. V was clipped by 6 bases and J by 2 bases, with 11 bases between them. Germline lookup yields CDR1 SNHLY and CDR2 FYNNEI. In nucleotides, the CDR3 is TGTGCCAGCAGCATGTCCAGAGGCAATCAGCCCCAGCATTTT. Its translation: CASSMSRGNQPQHF.

CDR3 sequence: CASSSPLAPGELFF. CDR3 bases: TGTGCCAGCAGTTCCCCTTTAGCCCCCGGGGAGCTGTTTTTT. V and J are TRBV6-2 or TRBV6-3 and TRBJ2-2; D not resolved. Trimming took off 4 bases at V and 6 bases at J, with 12 bases between the two ends. Germline CDR1 and CDR2: MNHEY and SVGEGT. The CDR3 contains 14 residues.

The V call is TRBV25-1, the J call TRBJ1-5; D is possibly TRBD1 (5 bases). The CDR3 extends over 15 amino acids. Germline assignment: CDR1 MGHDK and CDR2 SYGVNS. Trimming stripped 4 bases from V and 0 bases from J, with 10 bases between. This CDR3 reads CASSGQRYSNQPQHF. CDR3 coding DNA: TGTGCCAGCAGTGGACAGCGTTATAGCAATCAGCCCCAGCATTTT.

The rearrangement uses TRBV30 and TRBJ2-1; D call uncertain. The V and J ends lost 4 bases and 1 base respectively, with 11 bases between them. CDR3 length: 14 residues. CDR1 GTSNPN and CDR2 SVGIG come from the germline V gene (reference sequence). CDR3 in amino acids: CAWTPLLSYNEQFF. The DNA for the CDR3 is TGTGCCTGGACTCCCCTCCTTTCCTACAATGAGCAGTTCTTC.

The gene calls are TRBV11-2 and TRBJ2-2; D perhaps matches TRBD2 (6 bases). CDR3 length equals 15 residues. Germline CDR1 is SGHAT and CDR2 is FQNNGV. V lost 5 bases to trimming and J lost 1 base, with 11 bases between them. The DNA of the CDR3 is TGTGCCAGCAGCCCGGTGCGGGGGAACACCGGGGAGCTGTTTTTT. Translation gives CASSPVRGNTGELFF.

CDR3 protein: CASSFQGTGLVGGYEQYF. Written as DNA, the CDR3 is TGTGCCAGCAGCTTCCAAGGGACAGGGTTAGTGGGAGGGTACGAGCAGTACTTC. The genes are TRBV7-6 and TRBJ2-7; 9 bases line up with TRBD1. The germline V gene has CDR1 SGHVS and CDR2 FNYEAQ. CDR3 length equals 18 residues. V gave up 3 bases and J gave up 4 bases; unmatched junction bases: 16.

The CDR3 DNA reads TGCAGTGCTACAGGACAGTATTCATACGAGCAGTACTTC. Translated, it gives CSATGQYSYEQYF. The genes are TRBV20-1 and TRBJ2-7; the D gene is possibly TRBD1 (6 bases). The CDR3 has 13 residues. The germline V gene encodes CDR1 DFQATT and CDR2 SNEGSKA (reference sequence). Trimming removed 4 bases from V and 4 bases from J, with 14 bases in between.

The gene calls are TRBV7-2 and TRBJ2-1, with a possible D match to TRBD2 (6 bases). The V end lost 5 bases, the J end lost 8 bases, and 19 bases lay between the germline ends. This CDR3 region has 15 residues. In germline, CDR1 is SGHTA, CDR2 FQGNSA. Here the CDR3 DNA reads TGTGCCAGCAGCGGCACGGGACTCTCCCAGGATGAGCAGTTCTTC. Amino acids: CASSGTGLSQDEQFF. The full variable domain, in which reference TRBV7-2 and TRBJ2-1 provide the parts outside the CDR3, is GAGVSQSPSNKVTEKGKDVELRCDPISGHTALYWYRQSLGQGLEFLIYFQGNSAPDKSGLPSDRFSAERTGGSVSTLTIQRTQQEDSAVYLCASSGTGLSQDEQFFGPGTRLTVL.

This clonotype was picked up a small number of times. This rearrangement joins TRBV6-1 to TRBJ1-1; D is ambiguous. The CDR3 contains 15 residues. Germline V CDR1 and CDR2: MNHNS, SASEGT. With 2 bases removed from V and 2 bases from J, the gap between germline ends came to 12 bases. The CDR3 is CASSEWAGGNTEAFF. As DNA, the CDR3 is TGTGCCAGCAGTGAATGGGCAGGAGGAAACACTGAAGCTTTCTTT.

CDR3 region: CAISTRIDEQFF. The DNA of the CDR3 is TGTGCCATCAGTACCCGCATCGATGAGCAGTTCTTC. The genes are TRBV10-3 and TRBJ2-1; D is unclear. Trimming took off 5 bases at V and 8 bases at J, with 10 bases between the two ends. There are 12 residues in the CDR3. Per the germline V gene, CDR1 is ENHRY and CDR2 is SYGVKD.

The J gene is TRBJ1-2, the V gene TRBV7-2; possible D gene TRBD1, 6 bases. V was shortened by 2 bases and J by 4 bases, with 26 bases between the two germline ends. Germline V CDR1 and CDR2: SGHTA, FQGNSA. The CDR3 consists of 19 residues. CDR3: CASSLPRGEGDPNLYGYTF. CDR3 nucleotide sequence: TGTGCCAGCAGCTTACCGCGAGGGGAGGGGGATCCTAATCTCTATGGCTACACCTTC.

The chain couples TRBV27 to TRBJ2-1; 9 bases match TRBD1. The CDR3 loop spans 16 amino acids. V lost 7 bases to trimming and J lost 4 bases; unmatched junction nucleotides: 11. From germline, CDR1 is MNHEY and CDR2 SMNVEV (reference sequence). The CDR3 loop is CASTRLPTGGYNEQFF. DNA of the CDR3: TGTGCCAGCACCCGACTCCCGACAGGGGGGTACAATGAGCAGTTCTTC.